This T cell receptor (beta chain) emerged from a study of T-cell memory formation after mild COVID-19. Germline V gene sequence: CDR1 SGHTA, CDR2 FQGNSA. J was trimmed by 4 bases and V by 5 bases; bases with no gene match: 7. The CDR3 has 14 amino acids. TCR alpha and TCR beta cDNA libraries with sample barcodes and UMIs came from 5'RACE using constant-segment primers. MiXCR was run by TCRdb on the 5' RACE reads, yielding one entry per CDR3 protein. The data contain under 300,000 distinct CDR3 sequences, roughly 15% of them singletons. V is TRBV7-2 and J is TRBJ1-1; 7 positions match TRBD1. The source is a man younger than 30 who had mild COVID-19 (a few samples of this study predate the infection). Cell type and time point are not known. The material sequenced was PBMCs or a T cell subset sorted from them (not recorded which). The CDR3 bases are TGTGCCAGCAGCCAACAGGGGTCTGGCACTGAAGCTTTCTTT. This sequence encodes CASSQQGSGTEAFF.